The rows below give T cell receptor beta chains drawn from one sample of a study of control samples from healthy donors and cancer patients. Profiled with immunoSEQ multiplex PCR; TCRdb holds only in-frame clones, not every one. This table has roughly 200,000 clones, about 95% appearing once. The sequenced sample consisted of blood. The receptor source for this set is a man in his fifties in good health. Both conserved end residues are part of each CDR3. A D gene is named only where the DNA matches it firmly. Expanded clones get a size class; other rows say once, few or many, or leave the size out.

CDR3nt,CDR3aa,j_gene,v_gene,d_gene,abundance
TGTGCCAGCAGCTTAGAGGGGAGGTTGAACAATGAGCAGTTCTTC,CASSLEGRLNNEQFF,TRBJ2-1,TRBV11-2,-,-
TGTGCCAGCTCACCAGCGGGCAGGGGGAGTTTGGATACGCAGTATTTT,CASSPAGRGSLDTQYF,TRBJ2-3,TRBV18,TRBD1,-
TGTGCCAGCGGTGTACAGCCCACTGAAGCTTTCTTT,CASGVQPTEAFF,TRBJ1-1,TRBV7-9,-,-
TGCGCCAGCAGCCACTACGACAGATCCTTGACTGAAGCTTTCTTT,CASSHYDRSLTEAFF,TRBJ1-1,TRBV4-1,-,-
TGCAGCGTTGAAGGGCACCTCACAGATACGCAGTATTTT,CSVEGHLTDTQYF,TRBJ2-3,TRBV29-1,-,-
TGTGCCAGCAGCTTTTTTACCCAACCGGACAGGGACTACGAGCAGTACTTC,CASSFFTQPDRDYEQYF,TRBJ2-7,TRBV7-9,TRBD1,few
TGTGCCAGCAGCAAAGAAGGGGGTGAAGCTTTCTTT,CASSKEGGEAFF,TRBJ1-1,TRBV21-1,-,-
TGTGCCAGCAGTGGCAGCACAGATTCCTATAATTCACCCCTCCACTTT,CASSGSTDSYNSPLHF,TRBJ1-6,TRBV2,-,-
TGCGCCAGCAGCTTTGACAGCTTGGGGACCGGGGAGCTGTTTTTT,CASSFDSLGTGELFF,TRBJ2-2,TRBV5-1,-,many
TGTGCCAGCAGTCCCACAGGGAACTACAATGAGCAGTTCTTC,CASSPTGNYNEQFF,TRBJ2-1,TRBV27,-,-
TGTGCCAGCAGCTTGGGATCCCGGACTAGCCAGGCAGATACGCAGTATTTT,CASSLGSRTSQADTQYF,TRBJ2-3,TRBV5-4,TRBD2,-
TGCGCCAGCAGCCCAAGGACTAGCGGGGGCAATGAGCAGTTCTTC,CASSPRTSGGNEQFF,TRBJ2-1,TRBV5-1,TRBD2,-
TGTGCCAGCAGCCACCGGGACCAGAACACCGGGGAGCTGTTTTTT,CASSHRDQNTGELFF,TRBJ2-2,TRBV5-4,-,-
TGTGCCAGCAGTTCCTCCGGGACAGGGAGCTATGGCTACACCTTC,CASSSSGTGSYGYTF,TRBJ1-2,TRBV27,TRBD1,-
TGTGCCAGCAGTTTACGGACTAGCGGAAACAATGAGCAGTTCTTC,CASSLRTSGNNEQFF,TRBJ2-1,TRBV28,TRBD2,-
TGTGCCAGTACCCAAATCGACAGGGGAGCTGGAAACACCATATATTTT,CASTQIDRGAGNTIYF,TRBJ1-3,TRBV19,TRBD1,-
TGTGCCAGCAGTTATGGGACAGGGGGCGCAGATACGCAGTATTTT,CASSYGTGGADTQYF,TRBJ2-3,TRBV6-2/TRBV6-3,TRBD1,-
TGTGCCATCAGAAATCCAACATCCGGCTACAATGAGCAGTTCTTC,CAIRNPTSGYNEQFF,TRBJ2-1,TRBV10-3,-,-
TGTGCCAGCAGTTGGGGTCATCAGCCCCAGCATTTT,CASSWGHQPQHF,TRBJ1-5,TRBV12-3/TRBV12-4,-,-
TGCGCCAGCAGCTCCTCGGGACAGGGGGCCTACGAGCAGTACTTC,CASSSSGQGAYEQYF,TRBJ2-7,TRBV4-3,TRBD1,once
TGTGCCAGTATCCTCCAGGGGGGTACTGAAGCTTTCTTT,CASILQGGTEAFF,TRBJ1-1,TRBV19,TRBD1,-
TGTGCCAGCAGCTTGCAGGGTGGAGAAAAACTGTTTTTT,CASSLQGGEKLFF,TRBJ1-4,TRBV11-2,-,-
TGCGCCAGCGGCCCGGTGGAGAACACTGAAGCTTTCTTT,CASGPVENTEAFF,TRBJ1-1,TRBV5-1,-,-
TGTGCCAGCAGTGAATTGGGGGGCAGGATTGAAAAACTGTTTTTT,CASSELGGRIEKLFF,TRBJ1-4,TRBV2,-,-
TGCGCCAGCAGCAGGGACATAGTGAACACTGAAGCTTTCTTT,CASSRDIVNTEAFF,TRBJ1-1,TRBV5-1,-,-
TGTGCCAGCGGATCGACAGGGGGCACTGAAGCTTTCTTT,CASGSTGGTEAFF,TRBJ1-1,TRBV12-3/TRBV12-4,TRBD1,-
TGTGCCAGCAGCGCCCTAGGGGGGAGCTCCTACAATGAGCAGTTCTTC,CASSALGGSSYNEQFF,TRBJ2-1,TRBV9,-,-
TGTGCCAGCACCGAGACAGGGAAGGAAGATACGCAGTATTTT,CASTETGKEDTQYF,TRBJ2-3,TRBV6-5,TRBD1,-
TGTGCCTGGACTAAGGGACTCCTGGGGAATTCACCCCTCCACTTT,CAWTKGLLGNSPLHF,TRBJ1-6,TRBV30,-,-
TGTGCCAGCAGCGCTCAAGGACAGGGTGGCACCGGGGAGCTGTTTTTT,CASSAQGQGGTGELFF,TRBJ2-2,TRBV9,TRBD1,-
TGTGCCAGCAGTGTTCAGGGGGGGGCTGAAGCTTTCTTT,CASSVQGGAEAFF,TRBJ1-1,TRBV2,TRBD1,once
TGTGCCAGCAGCTCCTGGGCGTGGGGTGTTAAAGAGACCCAGTACTTC,CASSSWAWGVKETQYF,TRBJ2-5,TRBV5-6,-,once
TGCGCCAGCAGCCTGGGTATCCGGTCGGCCACCGGGGAGCTGTTTTTT,CASSLGIRSATGELFF,TRBJ2-2,TRBV5-1,-,-
TGCGCCAGCGCACCGCAATGGAGTGGGGGCGGGGAGACCCAGTACTTC,CASAPQWSGGGETQYF,TRBJ2-5,TRBV5-1,-,-
TGTGCCACCAGCAGAGGGCTCCGGGACAGGGGGGTCGAGCAGTACTTC,CATSRGLRDRGVEQYF,TRBJ2-7,TRBV15,TRBD1,-
TGTGCCAGCAGCTTAGTCGGTGGGACCCTGAACACTGAAGCTTTCTTT,CASSLVGGTLNTEAFF,TRBJ1-1,TRBV7-8,-,once
TGTGCCATCAGTGATATACTCGGGACCAACACCGGGGAGCTGTTTTTT,CAISDILGTNTGELFF,TRBJ2-2,TRBV10-3,-,-
TGTGCCAGTAGTATAGTACAGGGAGGCTATGGCTACACCTTC,CASSIVQGGYGYTF,TRBJ1-2,TRBV19,-,-
TGTGCCAGCAGCGCGAACAGGGGCACCGGGGAGCTGTTTTTT,CASSANRGTGELFF,TRBJ2-2,TRBV7-2,TRBD1,-
TGTGCCTGGATCCCAAAGGTCAGGGTCTACGAGCAGTACTTC,CAWIPKVRVYEQYF,TRBJ2-7,TRBV30,-,-
TGTGCCAGCAGTGAATGGGCAGGGTGGGGCCAAGAGACCCAGTACTTC,CASSEWAGWGQETQYF,TRBJ2-5,TRBV6-1,-,-
TGTGCCACCAGCAGAGATGGGGCTACGCAGTATTTT,CATSRDGATQYF,TRBJ2-3,TRBV15,-,-
TGTGCCACCAGCAGGGGACTAGCGGGGGTTAGCACAGATACGCAGTATTTT,CATSRGLAGVSTDTQYF,TRBJ2-3,TRBV15,TRBD2,-